This TCR beta chain originates from a study of T cells in women clearing cervical HPV infection. Here immunoSEQ multiplex PCR was the method, and the copy in TCRdb shows in-frame clones only, minus some. Found here are fewer than 30,000 clones; the top ten clones hold 5.4%. Each participant carried one incident cervical HPV16 infection only. The source material was blood buffy coat. This receptor was identified in a woman between 18 and 70 years old with a cervical HPV16 infection that either progressed to CIN3+ or cleared (not recorded which).

The CDR3 spells CSARVPWGRNNEQFF. The CDR3 DNA, read in part, is TGCAGTGCTAGAGTTCCCTGGGGCCGAAACAATGAG. The V and J genes are TRBV20-1 and TRBJ2-1; D may be TRBD1 (5 bases). The sequenced fragment ends 3 residues before the CDR3 boundary, so the rest is inferred from the germline J gene. The V end lost 1 base, the J end lost 5 bases, and 15 bases lay between the germline ends. CDR3 length equals 15 residues. Germline V gene sequence: CDR1 DFQATT, CDR2 SNEGSKA (reference sequence).